A selection of T cell receptor beta chains follows, all from one sample in a study of cytomegalovirus exposure and HLA in healthy donors. Only in-frame clones appear in the TCRdb table, and some are missing; sequencing was by immunoSEQ multiplex PCR. Found here are about 210,000 clones, around 81% of them singletons; the top ten hold 10%. Input material: PBMCs. Receptors were obtained from a woman aged 45-65 years in good health and CMV-seropositive. Each CDR3 is given with its conserved first and last residue. Each record gives: D gene, clone size, V gene, J gene, CDR3 protein, CDR3 DNA. The D gene is left open where the match is weak. Not every row has a clone size; where given, it reads once, few, many or a size class.

D: TRBD2
size: NA
V: TRBV5-5
J: TRBJ2-7
CDR3: CASSPPSGSSYEQYF
DNA: TGTGCCAGCAGCCCACCCAGCGGGAGCTCCTACGAGCAGTACTTC

D: NA
size: NA
V: TRBV29-1
J: TRBJ2-7
CDR3: CSVGGHGSYEQYF
DNA: TGCAGCGTTGGGGGACACGGATCCTACGAGCAGTACTTC

D: NA
size: NA
V: TRBV7-3
J: TRBJ2-7
CDR3: CASSSTPGYEQYF
DNA: TGTGCCAGCAGCTCGACCCCGGGCTACGAGCAGTACTTC

D: TRBD1
size: NA
V: TRBV5-1
J: TRBJ2-7
CDR3: CASSWTGDIGEQYF
DNA: TGCGCCAGCAGCTGGACAGGGGATATTGGCGAGCAGTACTTC

D: NA
size: NA
V: TRBV7-2
J: TRBJ2-4
CDR3: CASSLAGADIQYF
DNA: TGTGCCAGCAGCTTAGCAGGGGCGGACATTCAGTACTTC

D: NA
size: NA
V: TRBV18
J: TRBJ1-4
CDR3: CASSSTGPTNEKLFF
DNA: TGTGCCAGCTCATCTACAGGGCCCACTAATGAAAAACTGTTTTTT

D: NA
size: NA
V: TRBV15
J: TRBJ2-7
CDR3: CATSRDLASYEQYF
DNA: TGTGCCACCAGCAGAGATCTAGCGTCCTACGAGCAGTACTTC

D: NA
size: NA
V: TRBV7-3
J: TRBJ2-7
CDR3: CASSLQGGEQYF
DNA: TGTGCCAGCAGCTTGCAGGGTGGCGAGCAGTACTTC

D: NA
size: NA
V: TRBV27
J: TRBJ2-6
CDR3: CASRNTRGQSSGANVLTF
DNA: TGTGCCAGCAGAAACACCCGAGGACAGAGCTCTGGGGCCAACGTCCTGACTTTC

D: NA
size: NA
V: TRBV29-1
J: TRBJ2-2
CDR3: CSVAPAGELFF
DNA: TGCAGCGTTGCCCCGGCCGGGGAGCTGTTTTTT

D: NA
size: NA
V: TRBV7-3
J: TRBJ2-2
CDR3: CASSLAGNTGELFF
DNA: TGTGCCAGCAGCTTGGCTGGGAACACCGGGGAGCTGTTTTTT

D: TRBD1
size: NA
V: TRBV7-6
J: TRBJ1-1
CDR3: CASSLVGYGTGVVDTEAFF
DNA: TGTGCCAGCAGCTTAGTCGGATACGGGACAGGGGTGGTGGACACTGAAGCTTTCTTT

D: NA
size: NA
V: TRBV5-1
J: TRBJ2-1
CDR3: CASSLVSGSREQFF
DNA: TGCGCCAGCAGCTTGGTATCGGGTTCCCGCGAGCAGTTCTTC

D: NA
size: NA
V: TRBV29-1
J: TRBJ1-1
CDR3: CSVGAIRVRTEAFF
DNA: TGCAGCGTTGGGGCGATCAGGGTTCGGACTGAAGCTTTCTTT

D: NA
size: once
V: TRBV5-1
J: TRBJ2-7
CDR3: CASSLARAHLGSSYEQYF
DNA: TGCGCCAGCAGCTTGGCGCGGGCGCACCTCGGGTCCTCCTACGAGCAGTACTTC

D: NA
size: NA
V: TRBV5-1
J: TRBJ2-3
CDR3: CASSLEGGGTDTQYF
DNA: TGCGCCAGCAGCTTGGAAGGGGGTGGCACAGATACGCAGTATTTT

D: TRBD1
size: NA
V: TRBV7-8
J: TRBJ1-5
CDR3: CASTQQGASNQPQHF
DNA: TGTGCCAGCACCCAACAGGGGGCGTCTAATCAGCCCCAGCATTTT

D: NA
size: NA
V: TRBV6-5
J: TRBJ2-3
CDR3: CASSTRFMSDTQYF
DNA: TGTGCCAGCAGTACCAGGTTCATGTCAGATACGCAGTATTTT

D: TRBD1
size: once
V: TRBV9
J: TRBJ1-5
CDR3: CASSAGQGVEQPQHF
DNA: TGTGCCAGCAGCGCGGGACAGGGGGTTGAACAGCCCCAGCATTTT

D: NA
size: NA
V: TRBV2
J: TRBJ1-6
CDR3: CASSLLVPYNSPLHF
DNA: TGTGCCAGCAGTTTACTCGTCCCCTATAATTCACCCCTCCACTTT

D: TRBD1
size: few
V: TRBV4-3
J: TRBJ1-2
CDR3: CASSQEVQGGFGYTF
DNA: TGCGCCAGCAGCCAAGAGGTGCAGGGGGGATTTGGCTACACCTTC

D: NA
size: NA
V: TRBV12-5
J: TRBJ1-2
CDR3: CASGLVQVRGYTF
DNA: TGTGCTAGTGGTTTGGTACAGGTCCGGGGCTACACCTTC

D: NA
size: NA
V: TRBV19
J: TRBJ1-2
CDR3: CASSIDRGRGYTF
DNA: TGTGCCAGTAGTATAGATCGAGGGCGAGGCTACACCTTC

D: NA
size: NA
V: TRBV18
J: TRBJ1-1
CDR3: CASSYGSGNTEAFF
DNA: TGTGCCAGCTCATATGGGTCGGGGAACACTGAAGCTTTCTTT

D: NA
size: NA
V: TRBV19
J: TRBJ1-5
CDR3: CASTISPIRPQHF
DNA: TGTGCCAGTACCATTTCCCCTATTCGGCCCCAGCATTTT